This paragraph covers one TCR beta chain sequence. Trimming shortened V by 1 base and J by 6 bases, and 17 bases separated the two germline ends. This CDR3 comprises 15 residues. Germline V gives CDR1 SGHRS, CDR2 YFSETQ. The data were obtained in a study of cytotoxic CD8 clonotypes in ibrutinib-treated CLL. Study-wide context: Per sample, productive templates averaged approximately 250,000 and productive rearrangements averaged roughly 91,000.

Produced via immunoSEQ multiplex PCR; TCRdb's table is partial and in-frame only. The data contain more than 110,000 clones, 80% of them seen just once; the ten biggest clones take up 7.5% to 9%. Sequencing was performed on PBMCs, taken after 36 months of ibrutinib treatment. This rearrangement joins TRBV5-1 to TRBJ2-7, with D tentatively TRBD1 (6 bases). This TCR derives from a human donor with chronic lymphocytic leukemia. The CDR3 region has the DNA TGCGCCAGCAGCTTGTCCGACAGGCTCCACTCCGAGCAGTACTTC. Encoded protein: CASSLSDRLHSEQYF.